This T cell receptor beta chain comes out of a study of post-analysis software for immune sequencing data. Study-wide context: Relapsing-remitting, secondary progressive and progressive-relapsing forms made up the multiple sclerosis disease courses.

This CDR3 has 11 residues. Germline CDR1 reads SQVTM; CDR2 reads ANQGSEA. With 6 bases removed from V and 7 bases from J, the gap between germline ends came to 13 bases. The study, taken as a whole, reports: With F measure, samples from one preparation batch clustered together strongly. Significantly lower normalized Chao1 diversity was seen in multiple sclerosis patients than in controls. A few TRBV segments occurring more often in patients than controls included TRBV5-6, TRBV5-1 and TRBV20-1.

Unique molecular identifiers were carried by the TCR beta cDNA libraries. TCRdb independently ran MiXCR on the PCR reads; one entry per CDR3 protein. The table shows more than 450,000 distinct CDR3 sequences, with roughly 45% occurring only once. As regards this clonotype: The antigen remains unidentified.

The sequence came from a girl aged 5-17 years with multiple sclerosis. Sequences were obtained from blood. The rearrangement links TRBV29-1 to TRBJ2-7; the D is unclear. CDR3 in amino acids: CSVEVGDEQYF. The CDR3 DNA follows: TGCAGCGTAGAGGTTGGGGATGAGCAGTACTTC.